Sequencing of this TCR beta chain was carried out in a study of T cell responses to AZD1222 COVID-19 vaccine (dated by TCRdb to 2020 to 2023). Regarding the research as a whole: AZD1222 recipients given second doses at about 4 weeks or at about 12 weeks were pooled, since spike-specific TCR depth and breadth were not found to differ between the two schedules. Enrollment into the trials was organized by age into subgroups of 18-55, 56-69 and 70-plus years, and those subgroups contained approximately 160, 26 and 62 TCR-sequenced participants, respectively. TCR sequencing covered about 230 trial participants: about 210 given two doses of AZD1222 and about 26 given two doses of MenACWY control vaccine.

Reading from cysteine to phenylalanine, the CDR3 counts 15 amino acids. Of all the DNA, just the CDR3 is kept, 45 bases in frame from base 1. At the junction V is shortened by 2 bases and J by 7 bases, with 15 bases in between. The germline V gene gives CDR1 as MNHEY and CDR2 as SVGAGI. What the time point label conveys for this sample: baseline before first vaccination. Samples from vaccinated people were obtained from the UK trials COV001 and COV002, which included a single-blind randomized controlled phase 2/3 trial of AZD1222 (ChAdOx1 nCoV-19) in healthy adults. For TCRbeta chain sequencing, PBMC samples from trial participants were taken at day 0 and at day 28 after the second dose. Overall results and qualifications from the work: In the small 56-69-year group, the increase in depth fell short of significance, most likely because of low power. Because no samples from the day 14 peak response were available, repertoires could be characterized only after the peak T cell response. Spike-specific TCR breadth and depth rose significantly after two AZD1222 doses compared with day 0 and with MenACWY recipients. Reportedly, almost half of the unique spike-specific TCRs recognized epitopes lying outside the regions that are mutated in the B.1.351 and B.1.1.7 variants. The whole spike protein was spanned by vaccine-associated CD4 TCRs, and dominant responses were seen in regions 160-218 and 743-854. Only six AZD1222 recipients were SARS-CoV-2 seropositive at baseline, limiting conclusions about previously exposed vaccinees. Participants were mostly white British, with more females than males. The authors suggested clonal diversity may have been underestimated.

As regards this clone: What this receptor recognizes is not known. Qualities for individual bases were not recorded, and no much larger clone is one base off.

The CDR3 regions of human TCRbeta chains were subjected to immunosequencing. As for the original processing: TCRs in the repertoires were compared against a reference library of SARS-CoV-2-specific TCRs that had been generated with the MIRA antigen-specificity platform. Breadth was defined as the fraction of unique TCRs that were SARS-CoV-2-associated, and depth was defined as the fraction of total T cells that were SARS-CoV-2-associated. Using the MIRA data, every spike-specific TCR was mapped to the spike region that the TCR reacted to and assigned to either a CD4 or a CD8 class. Log10-transformed breadth and depth values were compared by one-way ANOVA with Sidak's multiple comparisons tests. What TCRdb holds here is the immuneACCESS table cut down to in-frame rearrangements. Part of the clones is not present; checked against another copy, under half of the missing clones reflect an unresolved V gene, and the others are unexplained. The DNA gave D and trimming, while V, J and clone size come from that table. A total of about 170,000 clones appear in this sample, around nine tenths of them only once. The ten largest clones represent over 1.2% of the sample.

This sequence originates from an adult in good health. The sequence is built from TRBV6-5 and TRBJ1-3, with TRBD1 tentatively as D gene (5 bases match). The specimen comprised peripheral blood, sampled on day 0 of AZD1222 vaccination. CDR3 loop: CASSYVAARGNTIYF. The DNA is as follows: TGTGCCAGCAGTTACGTGGCAGCCCGGGGCAACACCATATATTTT.